Listed below are T cell receptor beta chains from one sample, sequenced in a study of long-term antiretroviral therapy in people with HIV. The repertoire was sequenced with immunoSEQ multiplex PCR; TCRdb's copy has only in-frame clones and lacks some. Among about 28,000 clones listed, about nine tenths were seen once. The source was unsorted PBMCs, collected 3.1 years after starting antiretroviral therapy. These receptors all come from a man between 18 and 29 years old with HIV. Both conserved end residues are part of each CDR3. A D gene is named only where the DNA matches it firmly. Some rows mark clone size as missing; the rest say once, few, many or name a class of expanded clone.

TRBJ1-4	.	.	TRBV5-8	CASSRIGANEKLFF	TGTGCCAGCAGCCGTATAGGGGCTAATGAAAAACTGTTTTTT
TRBJ2-1	.	.	TRBV15	CATSSGRDSYNEQFF	TGTGCCACCAGCAGTGGGCGGGACTCCTACAATGAGCAGTTCTTC
TRBJ1-1	.	.	TRBV4-1	CASSPPRQESLNTEAFF	TGCGCCAGCAGCCCCCCTCGACAGGAATCCTTGAACACTGAAGCTTTCTTT
TRBJ2-7	.	TRBD1	TRBV11-2	CASSFLTGAVGEQYF	TGTGCCAGCAGCTTCCTGACAGGGGCTGTTGGGGAGCAGTACTTC
TRBJ2-7	.	.	TRBV30	CAWSGPVSRGLRQYF	TGTGCCTGGAGTGGTCCGGTCTCTAGGGGGTTAAGGCAGTACTTC
TRBJ2-2	.	TRBD1	TRBV4-3	CASSQPRDRGWTGELFF	TGCGCCAGCAGCCAACCTCGAGACAGGGGCTGGACCGGGGAGCTGTTTTTT
TRBJ1-4	.	.	TRBV9	CASSVGGTLGDEKLFF	TGTGCCAGCAGCGTAGGGGGGACACTAGGGGATGAAAAACTGTTTTTT
TRBJ2-3	.	.	TRBV4-2	CASSQDGPSGTDTQYF	TGTGCCAGCAGCCAAGATGGGCCTAGCGGCACAGATACGCAGTATTTT
TRBJ2-3	.	TRBD2	TRBV7-2	CASSFLSGGGADTQYF	TGTGCCAGCAGCTTCTTGTCGGGAGGGGGGGCAGATACGCAGTATTTT
TRBJ1-2	.	.	TRBV4-3	CASSQDGQADGYTF	TGCGCCAGCAGCCAAGATGGCCAGGCCGATGGCTACACCTTC
TRBJ2-3	once	.	TRBV7-7	CASSTIAGTDTQYF	TGTGCTAGCAGCACTATCGCCGGCACAGATACGCAGTATTTT
TRBJ1-3	.	.	TRBV19	CASSIKVGNTIYF	TGTGCCAGTAGTATAAAGGTGGGAAACACCATATATTTT
TRBJ1-4	.	TRBD1	TRBV2	CASQDRGGSEKLFF	TGTGCCAGCCAGGACAGGGGGGGAAGTGAAAAACTGTTTTTT
TRBJ2-7	.	.	TRBV11-1	CASSLGPNPYEQYF	TGTGCCAGCAGCTTAGGTCCAAACCCCTACGAGCAGTACTTC
TRBJ2-6	once	.	TRBV30	CAWSVHGVHSLAGANVLTF	TGTGCCTGGAGTGTACATGGGGTTCATTCTCTTGCTGGGGCCAACGTCCTGACTTTC
TRBJ2-2	.	.	TRBV6-6	CASSYETYTGELFF	TGTGCCAGCAGTTATGAGACATATACCGGGGAGCTGTTTTTT
TRBJ2-3	.	.	TRBV19	CASSQGSQPDTQYF	TGTGCCAGTAGTCAGGGTTCACAACCAGATACGCAGTATTTT
TRBJ2-2	once	TRBD2	TRBV6-5	CASSYFPSGNTGELFF	TGTGCCAGCAGTTACTTCCCTAGCGGGAACACCGGGGAGCTGTTTTTT
TRBJ2-7	.	.	TRBV7-9	CASSRIPSDAYEQYF	TGTGCCAGCAGCAGAATCCCTAGCGACGCCTACGAGCAGTACTTC
TRBJ1-5	.	TRBD1	TRBV5-6	CASSFGTGGVKPQHF	TGTGCCAGCAGCTTTGGGACAGGGGGCGTGAAGCCCCAGCATTTT
TRBJ2-1	.	TRBD2	TRBV6-6	CASTPAGGEQFF	TGTGCCAGCACCCCAGCGGGGGGGGAGCAGTTCTTC
TRBJ2-7	.	.	TRBV7-9	CASSLGRWGNSYEQYF	TGTGCCAGCAGCTTAGGGCGTTGGGGGAACTCCTACGAGCAGTACTTC
TRBJ2-1	.	.	TRBV11-3	CASSQTEGTEQFF	TGTGCCAGCAGCCAAACCGAGGGGACTGAGCAGTTCTTC
TRBJ2-6	.	.	TRBV18	CASSPGGSGANVLTF	TGTGCCAGCTCACCGGGTGGGTCTGGGGCCAACGTCCTGACTTTC
TRBJ2-7	.	TRBD1	TRBV25-1	CASTPGTGLYEQYF	TGTGCCAGCACCCCCGGGACAGGATTATACGAGCAGTACTTC
TRBJ1-1	.	.	TRBV15	CASGTPYTEAFF	TGTGCCTCGGGAACCCCATACACTGAAGCTTTCTTT
TRBJ2-7	.	.	TRBV6-1	CASSEMPGDVSYEQYF	TGTGCCAGCAGTGAAATGCCGGGCGATGTCTCCTACGAGCAGTACTTC
TRBJ2-7	.	.	TRBV9	CASSTGVRAREQYF	TGTGCCAGCAGCACCGGAGTCAGGGCGCGCGAGCAGTACTTC
TRBJ2-2	.	.	TRBV6-6	CASSQGTTGELFF	TGTGCCAGCAGCCAAGGGACGACCGGGGAGCTGTTTTTT
TRBJ1-5	.	.	TRBV15	CATSRDADSLGTQHF	TGTGCCACCAGCAGAGATGCGGACAGTCTCGGGACCCAGCATTTT
TRBJ1-4	medium-sized	.	TRBV10-2	CASSESISRWDEKLFF	TGCGCCAGCAGTGAGTCGATAAGCCGATGGGATGAAAAACTGTTTTTT
TRBJ2-5	.	TRBD2	TRBV7-9	CASTELAGDRETQYF	TGTGCCAGCACCGAACTAGCGGGGGATCGGGAGACCCAGTACTTC
TRBJ1-4	.	TRBD1	TRBV5-6	CASSSGTGAEKLFF	TGTGCCAGCAGCTCCGGGACAGGGGCTGAAAAACTGTTTTTT
TRBJ2-7	.	.	TRBV11-2	CASRRVYEQYF	TGTGCCAGCAGAAGGGTCTACGAGCAGTACTTC
TRBJ1-2	.	.	TRBV19	CASSLQGTYTF	TGTGCCAGTAGCCTTCAGGGAACCTACACCTTC
TRBJ1-2	.	.	TRBV27	CASSLSQNYGYTF	TGTGCCAGCAGTTTGAGCCAAAACTATGGCTACACCTTC
TRBJ2-1	once	TRBD2	TRBV18	CANSPGTSVPGDEQFF	TGTGCCAACTCACCCGGGACTAGCGTTCCGGGGGATGAGCAGTTCTTC
TRBJ2-3	.	TRBD2	TRBV30	CAWSSGDTDTQYF	TGTGCCTGGAGCAGCGGGGATACAGATACGCAGTATTTT
TRBJ1-4	.	.	TRBV4-2	CASSQRSIRERMFELFF	TGTGCCAGCAGCCAAAGGTCGATTAGGGAGAGAATGTTTGAACTGTTTTTT
TRBJ2-1	.	.	TRBV18	CASSPRSTGVNEQFF	TGTGCCAGCTCACCTAGGTCGACAGGAGTTAATGAGCAGTTCTTC
TRBJ2-1	.	TRBD2	TRBV7-9	CASSPETSGLRNEQFF	TGTGCCAGCAGCCCCGAGACTAGCGGGTTACGGAATGAGCAGTTCTTC
TRBJ2-3	.	TRBD2	TRBV4-3	CASSQVLAGDTDTQYF	TGCGCCAGCAGCCAAGTCCTAGCGGGGGATACAGATACGCAGTATTTT
TRBJ1-2	.	.	TRBV6-5	CASNSRVARYGYTF	TGTGCCAGCAACAGCAGGGTAGCGCGCTATGGCTACACCTTC
TRBJ1-2	.	.	TRBV2	CASSEARFYTF	TGTGCCAGCAGTGAAGCTCGATTTTACACCTTC
TRBJ1-5	.	.	TRBV4-1	CASSARDGSGQPQHF	TGCGCCAGCAGCGCCCGGGACGGATCCGGACAGCCCCAGCATTTT
TRBJ2-2	.	.	TRBV11-3	CASSLAARGPGELFF	TGTGCCAGCAGCTTAGCCGCCAGGGGCCCCGGGGAGCTGTTTTTT
TRBJ1-6	.	.	TRBV5-1	CASSLGGRNNSPLHF	TGCGCCAGCAGCTTGGGGGGGAGGAATAATTCACCCCTCCACTTT
TRBJ2-3	.	TRBD1	TRBV29-1	CSGQGADTQYF	TGCAGCGGACAGGGAGCGGATACGCAGTATTTT
TRBJ1-2	.	.	TRBV7-8	CASTPSAGWYTF	TGTGCCAGCACCCCGTCGGCCGGGTGGTACACCTTC
TRBJ1-2	.	TRBD1	TRBV27	CASSKTSTGLAGYTF	TGTGCCAGCAGTAAAACTTCGACAGGGCTGGCTGGCTACACCTTC